The entry below gives a single TCR beta chain sequence along with its context. The trim removed 2 bases at V and 1 base at J, leaving 11 bases unmatched. This CDR3 spans 18 amino acids. The germline V gene encodes CDR1 SGHRS and CDR2 YFSETQ. These data are taken from a study of blood T cell repertoires in COVID-19. In the study overall: Acute and convalescent COVID-19 specimens originated in the United States, Italy and Spain. T cells, B-cell-depleted T cells, or PBMCs supplied cDNA or gDNA.

Libraries were prepared by immunoSEQ multiplex PCR; TCRdb keeps only in-frame clonotypes and omits some of them. Of fewer than 80,000 clones listed, roughly 90% are singletons. Specimen: peripheral blood. V and J are TRBV5-1 and TRBJ1-1; 10 positions match TRBD1. The receptor was derived from a human donor in a cohort sampled during active COVID-19. Here the CDR3 DNA reads TGCGCCAGCAGCTTAAACCCGGGACAGGGGCCCGGGAACACTGAAGCTTTCTTT. Amino acids: CASSLNPGQGPGNTEAFF. The variable domain in full, with the rest retrieved from reference TRBV5-1 and TRBJ1-1, is KAGVTQTPRYLIKTRGQQVTLSCSPISGHRSVSWYQQTPGQGLQFLFEYFSETQRNKGNFPGRFSGRQFSNSRSEMNVSTLELGDSALYLCASSLNPGQGPGNTEAFFGQGTRLTVV.